Sequencing of this T cell receptor beta chain was carried out in a study of regulatory T cells in long-lasting Graves disease. Across the study: Over 5 years of antithyroid drugs with positive TSH receptor antibodies was taken to mean persistent Graves' disease. General study findings and limits: Possibly, too few samples lowered accuracy.

Time point denoted: persistent/refractory GD, antithyroid drugs over 5 years with positive TRAb. The authors made the TCR library using RNA they extracted from PBMCs. Approximately 10-milliliter peripheral blood samples went into EDTA tubes. Construction of the TCR beta libraries employed iRepertoire HTBI primers in conjunction with Arm-PCR of CDR3 regions. TCRdb analysed the multiplex PCR reads with MiXCR anew, one entry per CDR3 protein. The sample contains some 280,000 distinct CDR3 sequences, roughly a fifth of which appear only once. As for this clonotype: As yet, its antigen is unknown. One end of the junction fails to match germline, which may point to a read error.

The sequence came from a female donor with Graves disease. Sequencing used peripheral blood mononuclear cells (PBMCs), obtained when the disease was refractory, from a patient treated with antithyroid drugs.

CDR3: CARSFGETQYF. The DNA for the CDR3 is TGCGCCCGCAGCTTCGGAGAGACCCAGTACTTC. V gene TRBV5-1 combines with J gene TRBJ2-5; D unresolved. Germline-derived CDR1 and CDR2 are SGHRS and YFSETQ. CDR3 length equals 11 residues.